This TCR beta chain was obtained from a study of T cell repertoires in cytomegalovirus infection. Study information: Peptides in the study included HLA-C-restricted and HLA-B-restricted CMV epitopes. Public TCR beta signatures indicated both CMV infection and matching HLA type.

V was pared by 5 bases and J by 2 bases, with 16 bases between. The CDR3 is 16 amino acids. TCRdb processed the reads anew with MiXCR; each CDR3 protein has one entry. This table holds around 430,000 distinct CDR3 sequences, approximately 46% found once. Whole-study findings and limits: Based on cumulative public TCR beta family frequency, carriers of CMV plus the relevant HLA were identified. Dominating the ex vivo response were TCR beta clonotypes that were CMV-specific and HLA-C-restricted.

Worth noting for this clonotype: Its antigen is still unknown.

Sequences were derived from cultured PBMCs, sampled from culture after CMV antigen stimulation. The J gene is TRBJ1-5, the V gene TRBV12-3 or TRBV12-4, with TRBD1 as a possible D gene (5 bases). This receptor was identified in a human donor in good health (CMV status not recorded). Some clones in this sample may be carry-over from other donors' samples. In DNA form, the CDR3 reads TGTGCCAGCAGTCGGAGACAGTTTGACGGCAATCAGCCCCAGCATTTT. As protein: CASSRRQFDGNQPQHF.